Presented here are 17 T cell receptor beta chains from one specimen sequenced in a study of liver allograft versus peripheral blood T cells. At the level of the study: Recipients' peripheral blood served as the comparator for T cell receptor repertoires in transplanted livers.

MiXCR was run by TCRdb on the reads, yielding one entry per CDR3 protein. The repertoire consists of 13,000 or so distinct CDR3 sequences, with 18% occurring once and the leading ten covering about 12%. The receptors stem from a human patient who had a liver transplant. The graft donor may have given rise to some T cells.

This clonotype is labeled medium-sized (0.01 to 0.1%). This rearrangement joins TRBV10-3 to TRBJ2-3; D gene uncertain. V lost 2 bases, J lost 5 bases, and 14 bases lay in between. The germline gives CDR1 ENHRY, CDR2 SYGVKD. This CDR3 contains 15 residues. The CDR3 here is CAISEPLKARDTQYF. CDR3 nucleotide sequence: TGTGCCATCAGTGAGCCATTAAAAGCAAGAGATACGCAGTATTTT.

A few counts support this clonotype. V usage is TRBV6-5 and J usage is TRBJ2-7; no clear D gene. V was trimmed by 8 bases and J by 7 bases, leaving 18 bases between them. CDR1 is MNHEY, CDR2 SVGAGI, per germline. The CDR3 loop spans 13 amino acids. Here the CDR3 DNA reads TGTGCCAGCCGCCCAAACTCTCGTAGGGAGCAGTACTTC. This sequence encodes CASRPNSRREQYF.

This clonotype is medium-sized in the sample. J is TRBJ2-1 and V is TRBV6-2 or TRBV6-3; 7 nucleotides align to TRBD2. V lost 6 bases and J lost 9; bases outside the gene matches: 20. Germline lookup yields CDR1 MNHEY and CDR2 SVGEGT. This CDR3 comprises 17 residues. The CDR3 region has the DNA TGTGCCAGCAGCCCCGCGTCAGGCTGGCGGGAGAGTATTGAGCAGTTCTTC. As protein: CASSPASGWRESIEQFF.

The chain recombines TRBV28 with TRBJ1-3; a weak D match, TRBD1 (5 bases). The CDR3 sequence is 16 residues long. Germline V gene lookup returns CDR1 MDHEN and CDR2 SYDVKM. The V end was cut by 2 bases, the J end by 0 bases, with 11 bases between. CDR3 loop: CASSLDSKSSGNTIYF. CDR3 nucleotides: TGTGCCAGCAGTTTAGACAGTAAGAGCTCTGGAAACACCATATATTTT.

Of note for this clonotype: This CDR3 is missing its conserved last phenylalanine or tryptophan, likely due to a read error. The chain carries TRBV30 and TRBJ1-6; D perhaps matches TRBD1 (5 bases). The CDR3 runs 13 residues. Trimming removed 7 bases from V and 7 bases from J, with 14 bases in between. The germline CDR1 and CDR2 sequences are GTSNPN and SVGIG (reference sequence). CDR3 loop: CALQGVGNSPLHY. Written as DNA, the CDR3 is TGTGCCTTGCAGGGCGTAGGGAATTCACCCCTCCACTAT.

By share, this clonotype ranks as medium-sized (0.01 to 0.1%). The CDR3 loop reads CASSLTGLSSYEQYF. In DNA form, the CDR3 reads TGTGCCAGCAGCTTGACCGGGCTATCATCCTACGAGCAGTACTTC. The rearrangement joins TRBV7-2 to TRBJ2-7; no firm D call. The CDR3 extends over 15 amino acids. Between the trimmed V and J ends, which lost 3 bases and 1 base, there was a span of 13 bases. From germline, CDR1 is SGHTA and CDR2 FQGNSA.

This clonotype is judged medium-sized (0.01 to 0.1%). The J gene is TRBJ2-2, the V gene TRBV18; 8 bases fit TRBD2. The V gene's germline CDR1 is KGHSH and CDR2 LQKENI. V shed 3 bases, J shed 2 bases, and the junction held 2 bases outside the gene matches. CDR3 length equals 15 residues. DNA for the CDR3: TGTGCCAGCTCACCTACTAGCGGAAACACCGGGGAGCTGTTTTTT. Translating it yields CASSPTSGNTGELFF.

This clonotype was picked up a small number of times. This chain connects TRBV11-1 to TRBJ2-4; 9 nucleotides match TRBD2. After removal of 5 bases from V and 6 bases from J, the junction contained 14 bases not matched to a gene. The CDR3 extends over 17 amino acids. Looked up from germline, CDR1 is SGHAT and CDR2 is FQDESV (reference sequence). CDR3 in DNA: TGTGCCAGCAGCCCACCGCGTGCGGGGGGGATTGGAAACATTCAGTACTTC. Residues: CASSPPRAGGIGNIQYF. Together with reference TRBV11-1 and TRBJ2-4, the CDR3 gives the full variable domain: EAEVAQSPRYKITEKSQAVAFWCDPISGHATLYWYRQILGQGPELLVQFQDESVVDDSQLPKDRFSAERLKGVDSTLKIQPAELGDSAMYLCASSPPRAGGIGNIQYFGAGTRLSVL.

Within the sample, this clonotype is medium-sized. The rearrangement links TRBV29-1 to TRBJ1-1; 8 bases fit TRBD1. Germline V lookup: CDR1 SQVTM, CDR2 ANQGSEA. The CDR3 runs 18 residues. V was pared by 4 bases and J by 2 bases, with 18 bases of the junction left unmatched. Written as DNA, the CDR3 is TGCAGCGTTGGACGTAACCGGAGGACAGGGAAGGGAAACACTGAAGCTTTCTTT. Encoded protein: CSVGRNRRTGKGNTEAFF.

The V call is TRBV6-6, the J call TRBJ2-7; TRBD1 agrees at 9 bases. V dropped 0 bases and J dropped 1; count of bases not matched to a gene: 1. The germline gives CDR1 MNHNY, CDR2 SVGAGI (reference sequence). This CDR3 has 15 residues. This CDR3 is CASSYSGTGSYEQYF. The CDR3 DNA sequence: TGTGCCAGCAGTTACTCGGGGACAGGGTCCTACGAGCAGTACTTC.

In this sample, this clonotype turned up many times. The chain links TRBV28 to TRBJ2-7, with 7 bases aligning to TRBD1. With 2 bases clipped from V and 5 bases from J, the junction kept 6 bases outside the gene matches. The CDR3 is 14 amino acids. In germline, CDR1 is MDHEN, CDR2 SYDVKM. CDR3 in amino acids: CASSLVGQLDEQYF. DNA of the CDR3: TGTGCCAGCAGTTTAGTGGGACAGCTAGACGAGCAGTACTTC.

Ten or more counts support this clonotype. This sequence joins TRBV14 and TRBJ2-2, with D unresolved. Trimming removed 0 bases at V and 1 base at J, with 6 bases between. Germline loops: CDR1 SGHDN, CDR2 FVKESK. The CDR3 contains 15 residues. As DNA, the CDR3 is TGTGCCAGCAGCCAAGATCGGCTGAACACCGGGGAGCTGTTTTTT. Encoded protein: CASSQDRLNTGELFF.

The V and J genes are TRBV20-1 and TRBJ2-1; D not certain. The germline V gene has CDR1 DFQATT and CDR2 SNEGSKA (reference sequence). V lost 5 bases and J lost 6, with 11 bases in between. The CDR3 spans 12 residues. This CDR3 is CSAGETPNEQFF. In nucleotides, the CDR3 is TGCAGTGCTGGTGAGACGCCCAATGAGCAGTTCTTC.

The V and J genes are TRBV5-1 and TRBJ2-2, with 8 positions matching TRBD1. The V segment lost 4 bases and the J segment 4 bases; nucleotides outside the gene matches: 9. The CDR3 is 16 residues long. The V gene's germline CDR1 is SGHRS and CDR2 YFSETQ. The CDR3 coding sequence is TGCGCCAGCAGCCCGGACAGGGCGGCCCTCACCGGGGAGCTGTTTTTT. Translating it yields CASSPDRAALTGELFF.

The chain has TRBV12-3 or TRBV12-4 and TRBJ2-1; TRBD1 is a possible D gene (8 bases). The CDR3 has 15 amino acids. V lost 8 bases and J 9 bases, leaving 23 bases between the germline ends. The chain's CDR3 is CASRIYTGGEIEQFF. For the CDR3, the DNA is TGTGCCAGCCGCATTTATACAGGGGGGGAAATTGAGCAGTTCTTC.

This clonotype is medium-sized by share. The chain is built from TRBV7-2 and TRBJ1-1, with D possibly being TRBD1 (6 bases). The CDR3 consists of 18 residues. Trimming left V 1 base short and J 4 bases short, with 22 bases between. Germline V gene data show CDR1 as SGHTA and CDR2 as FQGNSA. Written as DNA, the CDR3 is TGTGCCAGCAGCTTAGGCGGATACCTCAGGGGTCTCAGCACTGAAGCTTTCTTT. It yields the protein CASSLGGYLRGLSTEAFF.

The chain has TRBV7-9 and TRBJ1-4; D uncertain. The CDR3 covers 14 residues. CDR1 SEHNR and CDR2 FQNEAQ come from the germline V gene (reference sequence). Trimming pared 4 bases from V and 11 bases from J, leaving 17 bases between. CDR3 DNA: TGTGCCAGCAGCTCTACGGACGGGCTGGAGAAACTGTTTTTT. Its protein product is CASSSTDGLEKLFF.